These 12 T cell receptor beta chains originate from one sample sequenced in a study of blood T cell repertoires in COVID-19. Clones were read by immunoSEQ multiplex PCR, and TCRdb kept only the in-frame ones, dropping some. The data contain about 130,000 clones, approximately 84% of them singletons. The sample taken for sequencing was peripheral blood. These receptor sequences come from a woman in her twenties or thirties who had recovered from COVID-19.

V is TRBV10-3 and J is TRBJ2-3; no definite D call. The germline V gene encodes CDR1 ENHRY and CDR2 SYGVKD. The CDR3 length is 13 residues. V lost 0 bases to trimming and J lost 6 bases, with 7 bases between them. Written as DNA, the CDR3 is TGTGCCATCAGTGAGTCGTCATCCGATACGCAGTATTTT. This sequence encodes CAISESSSDTQYF.

CDR3 nucleotide sequence: TGTGCCAGCAGCCTAGACCGGGGCTCTGGAAACACCATATATTTT. It yields the protein CASSLDRGSGNTIYF. This chain joins TRBV7-9 and TRBJ1-3; D gene ambiguous. Between the trimmed V and J ends, which lost 5 bases and 0 bases, there was a span of 11 bases. The CDR3 loop spans 15 amino acids. Germline assignment: CDR1 SEHNR and CDR2 FQNEAQ (reference sequence).

The gene calls are TRBV7-3 and TRBJ2-2; maybe TRBD2 (7 bases). V lost 2 bases to trimming and J lost 0 bases, with 16 bases between them. The CDR3 consists of 18 residues. CDR1 is SGHTA, CDR2 FQGTGA, per germline. The CDR3 here is CASSLLGGPGANTGELFF. CDR3 in DNA: TGTGCCAGCAGCTTACTCGGGGGGCCAGGTGCGAACACCGGGGAGCTGTTTTTT.

The chain couples TRBV5-4 to TRBJ2-5, with D uncertain. The CDR3 has 15 residues. Germline lookup yields CDR1 SGHNT and CDR2 YYREEE (reference sequence). V lost 3 bases to trimming and J lost 3 bases, with 15 bases between them. The CDR3 DNA follows: TGTGCCAGCAGCTACCCTAGTCGCGGTAAAGAGACCCAGTACTTC. This encodes CASSYPSRGKETQYF.

V usage is TRBV6-5 and J usage is TRBJ1-2, with 7 bases that match TRBD1. The CDR3 totals 15 residues. V shed 8 bases, J shed 6 bases, and the junction held 15 bases outside the gene matches. Germline-derived CDR1 and CDR2 are MNHEY and SVGAGI. CDR3 in DNA: TGTGCCAGCGTCCCCACTGGGTTTACAGGGGATGGCTACACCTTC. This translates into CASVPTGFTGDGYTF.

The chain uses TRBV27 and TRBJ2-1; D is unresolved. The V gene's germline CDR1 is MNHEY and CDR2 SMNVEV (reference sequence). This CDR3 is 12 amino acids long. The V end lost 6 bases, the J end lost 7 bases, and 10 bases lay between the germline ends. The CDR3 DNA reads TGTGCCAGCAGAAGAGGATGGAATGAGCAGTTCTTC. This gives the protein CASRRGWNEQFF.

The gene calls are TRBV7-2 and TRBJ2-7; TRBD2 aligns across 9 bases. There are 15 residues in the CDR3. Trimming at V came to 6 bases and at J to 7 bases, leaving 13 bases not matched to a gene. Per the germline V gene, CDR1 is SGHTA and CDR2 is FQGNSA. The DNA for the CDR3 is TGTGCCAGCAGGCGTCGAGCGGGAGGTTACGATGAGCAGTACTTC. This encodes CASRRRAGGYDEQYF.

The chain recombines TRBV18 with TRBJ1-2; TRBD1 agrees at 8 bases. Unmatched junction bases numbered 8, after V lost 6 bases and J lost 2 bases. The CDR3 is 15 amino acids. In germline, CDR1 is KGHSH, CDR2 LQKENI. The CDR3 DNA reads as TGTGCCAGCTCCACCGGTGCAGGGGGCAACTATGGCTACACCTTC. It specifies CASSTGAGGNYGYTF.

This clone was recorded many times. The J gene is TRBJ1-1, the V gene TRBV4-2, with TRBD1 identical over 8 bases. With V trimmed by 2 bases and J by 5 bases, 7 bases remained unmatched. Germline CDR1 and CDR2: LGHNA and YNFKEQ. There are 15 residues in the CDR3. The CDR3 DNA follows: TGTGCCAGCAGCCAACCGACAGGGGTGAGGACTGAAGCTTTCTTT. The encoded protein is CASSQPTGVRTEAFF.

The chain couples TRBV24-1 to TRBJ2-2, with D possibly being TRBD2 (6 bases). Trimming took off 6 bases at V and 3 bases at J, with 16 bases between the two ends. There are 16 residues in the CDR3. The germline gives CDR1 KGHDR, CDR2 SFDVKD. The DNA of the CDR3 is TGTGCCACCAGTCGGTCCGGAGGGAGTTACACCGGGGAGCTGTTTTTT. Its translation is CATSRSGGSYTGELFF.

The chain links TRBV7-3 to TRBJ2-2; D call uncertain. In germline, CDR1 is SGHTA, CDR2 FQGTGA. The CDR3 loop spans 17 amino acids. Trimming took off 0 bases at V and 0 bases at J, with 11 bases between the two ends. The CDR3 loop is CASSLTYPLSNTGELFF. DNA for the CDR3: TGTGCCAGCAGCTTAACCTACCCACTTTCGAACACCGGGGAGCTGTTTTTT.

This clone has a handful of counts. The rearrangement joins TRBV29-1 to TRBJ1-3; D not certain. Trimming removed 2 bases from V and 2 bases from J, with 7 bases in between. CDR1 is SQVTM and CDR2 is ANQGSEA in the germline V gene. The CDR3 consists of 13 residues. Here the CDR3 DNA reads TGCAGCGTTGAACGGGTCGCTGGAAACACCATATATTTT. It translates to CSVERVAGNTIYF.